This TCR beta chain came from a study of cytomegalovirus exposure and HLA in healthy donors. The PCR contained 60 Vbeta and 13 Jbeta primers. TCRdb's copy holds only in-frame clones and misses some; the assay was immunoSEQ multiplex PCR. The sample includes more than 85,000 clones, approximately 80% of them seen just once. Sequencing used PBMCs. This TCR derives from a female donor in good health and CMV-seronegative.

CDR3 residues: CSATGGAGYTF. CDR3 sequence (DNA): TGCAGTGCGACAGGGGGTGCGGGCTACACCTTC. V usage is TRBV20-1 and J usage is TRBJ1-2, with 9 bases aligning to TRBD1. Germline values: CDR1 DFQATT, CDR2 SNEGSKA (reference sequence). The CDR3 is 11 residues long. With 6 bases clipped from V and 8 bases from J, the junction kept 4 bases outside the gene matches.